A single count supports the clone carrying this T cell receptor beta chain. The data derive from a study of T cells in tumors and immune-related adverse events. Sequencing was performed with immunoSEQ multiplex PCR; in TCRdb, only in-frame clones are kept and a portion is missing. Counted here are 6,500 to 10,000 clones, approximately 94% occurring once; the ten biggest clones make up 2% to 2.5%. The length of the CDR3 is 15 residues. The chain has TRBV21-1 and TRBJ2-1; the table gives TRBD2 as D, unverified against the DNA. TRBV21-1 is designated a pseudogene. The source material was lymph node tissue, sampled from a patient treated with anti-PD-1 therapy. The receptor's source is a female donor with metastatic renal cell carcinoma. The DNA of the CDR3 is TGTGCCAGCAGCAAAGCGGGGGGGCTGAGGTGGGAGCAGTTCTTC. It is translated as CASSKAGGLRWEQFF.